This is a list of T cell receptor beta chains from one sample in a study of STAT3 mutations in large granular lymphocyte leukemia. The protocol was immunoSEQ multiplex PCR, while the TCRdb copy is restricted to in-frame clones and leaves out a portion. Of approximately 42,000 clones in the sample, 81% were seen once. Sequencing was performed on PBMCs. The receptors here all came from a human donor with T large granular lymphocyte leukemia. Some clones in this sample may be carry-over from other donors' samples. Both conserved end residues are trimmed from each CDR3.

V gene	J gene	CDR3 protein
TRBV5-4	TRBJ1-1	ASSQGGQGLDTEAF
TRBV6-1	TRBJ1-5	ASSERGLNQPQH
TRBV5-1	TRBJ2-1	ASSRDRVSYNEQF
TRBV9	TRBJ2-7	ASSVAQGSPYEQY
TRBV10-3	TRBJ2-7	AISGSDTYEQY
TRBV19	TRBJ2-7	ASSRGQGYEQY
TRBV7-2	TRBJ1-5	ASSPGVGNQPQH
TRBV6-1	TRBJ1-5	ASSGRQGSTNQPQH
TRBV4-2	TRBJ2-1	ASSHRENEQF
TRBV2	TRBJ1-1	ASKSRRIEAF
TRBV2	TRBJ2-7	ASTRGVTTYEQY
TRBV18	TRBJ2-6	ASSLLDRGLAGANVLT
TRBV4-1	TRBJ1-5	ASSHQDLGSNQPQH
TRBV11-2	TRBJ2-1	ASSLDSNEQF
TRBV19	TRBJ2-3	ASSEGAGLTDTQY
TRBV5-5	TRBJ1-4	ASGTGGSEKLF